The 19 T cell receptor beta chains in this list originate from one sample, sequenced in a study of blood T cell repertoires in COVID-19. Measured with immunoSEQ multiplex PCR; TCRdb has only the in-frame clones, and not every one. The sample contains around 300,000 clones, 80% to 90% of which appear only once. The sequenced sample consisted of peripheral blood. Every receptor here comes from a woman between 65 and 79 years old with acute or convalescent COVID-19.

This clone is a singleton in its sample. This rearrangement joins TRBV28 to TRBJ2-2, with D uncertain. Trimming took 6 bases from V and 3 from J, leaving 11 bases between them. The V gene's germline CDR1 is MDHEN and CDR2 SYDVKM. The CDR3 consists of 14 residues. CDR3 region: CASSPHRDTGELFF. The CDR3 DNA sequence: TGTGCCAGCAGCCCCCATCGGGACACCGGGGAGCTGTTTTTT.

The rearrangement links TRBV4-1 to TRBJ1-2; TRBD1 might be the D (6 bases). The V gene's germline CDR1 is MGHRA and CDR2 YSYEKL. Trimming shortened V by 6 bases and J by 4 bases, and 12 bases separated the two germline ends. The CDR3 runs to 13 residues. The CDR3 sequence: CASRPQGTYGYTF. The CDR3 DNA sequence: TGCGCCAGCAGACCCCAGGGGACCTATGGCTACACCTTC.

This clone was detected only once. The CDR3 loop reads CSAAGEAEAFF. The CDR3 DNA is TGCAGTGCTGCGGGGGAGGCTGAAGCTTTCTTT. This chain joins TRBV20-1 and TRBJ1-1; D is perhaps TRBD1 (5 bases). Germline V gene sequence: CDR1 DFQATT, CDR2 SNEGSKA (reference sequence). The CDR3 contains 11 residues. Deletions cut 5 bases from V and 6 bases from J, with 10 bases between.

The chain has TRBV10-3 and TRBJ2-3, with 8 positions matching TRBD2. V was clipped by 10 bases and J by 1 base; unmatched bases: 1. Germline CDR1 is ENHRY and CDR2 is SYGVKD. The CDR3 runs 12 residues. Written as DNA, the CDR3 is TGTGCCAGTAGCGGGGGCACAGATACGCAGTATTTT. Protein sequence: CASSGGTDTQYF.

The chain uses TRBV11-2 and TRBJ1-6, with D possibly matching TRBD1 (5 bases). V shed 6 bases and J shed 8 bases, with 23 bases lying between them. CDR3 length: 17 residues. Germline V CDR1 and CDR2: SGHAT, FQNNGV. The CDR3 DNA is TGTGCCAGCAGGGTAGGGGTGGGGGGTTCTTCCTATTCACCCCTCCACTTT. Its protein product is CASRVGVGGSSYSPLHF.

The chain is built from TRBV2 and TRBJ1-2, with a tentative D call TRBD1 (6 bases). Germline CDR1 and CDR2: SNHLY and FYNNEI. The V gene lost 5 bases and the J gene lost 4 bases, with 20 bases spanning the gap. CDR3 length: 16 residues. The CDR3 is CASSTGKNLGGYGYTF. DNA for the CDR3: TGTGCCAGCAGTACAGGGAAGAATCTCGGTGGCTATGGCTACACCTTC.

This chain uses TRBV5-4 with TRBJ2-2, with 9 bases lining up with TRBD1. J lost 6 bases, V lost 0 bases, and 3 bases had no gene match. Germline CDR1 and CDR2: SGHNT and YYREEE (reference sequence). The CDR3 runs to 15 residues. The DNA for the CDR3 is TGTGCCAGCAGCTTGGTGACAGGGGGACCCGGGGAGCTGTTTTTT. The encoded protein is CASSLVTGGPGELFF.

CDR3 DNA: TGTGCCAGCAGCCAAGATCGACTACACGGGGAGACCCAGTACTTC. It is translated as CASSQDRLHGETQYF. This rearrangement joins TRBV3-1 (or the pseudogene TRBV3-2) to TRBJ2-5; the D gene is possibly TRBD2 (5 bases). The CDR3 has 15 amino acids. Germline V CDR1 and CDR2: LGHDT, YNNKEL (reference sequence). Trimming took 0 bases from V and 5 from J, leaving 13 bases between them.

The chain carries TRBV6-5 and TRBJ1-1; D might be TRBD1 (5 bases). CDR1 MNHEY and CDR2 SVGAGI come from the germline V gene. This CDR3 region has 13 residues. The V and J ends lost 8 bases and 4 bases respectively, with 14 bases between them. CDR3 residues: CASEEGPRTEAFF. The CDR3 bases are TGTGCCAGCGAGGAGGGACCTCGCACTGAAGCTTTCTTT.

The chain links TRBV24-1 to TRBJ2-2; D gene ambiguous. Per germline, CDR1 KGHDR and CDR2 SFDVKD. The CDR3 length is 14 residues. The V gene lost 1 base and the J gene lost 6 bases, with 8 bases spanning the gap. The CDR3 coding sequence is TGTGCCACCAGTGATTTAGAACTACCCGGGGAGCTGTTTTTT. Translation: CATSDLELPGELFF.

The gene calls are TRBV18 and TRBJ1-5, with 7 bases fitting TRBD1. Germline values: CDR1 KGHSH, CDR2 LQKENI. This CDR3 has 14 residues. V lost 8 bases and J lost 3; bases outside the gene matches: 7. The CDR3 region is CASADRAANQPQHF. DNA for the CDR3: TGTGCCAGCGCCGACAGGGCTGCCAATCAGCCCCAGCATTTT. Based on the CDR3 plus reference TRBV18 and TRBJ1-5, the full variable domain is NAGVMQNPRHLVRRRGQEARLRCSPMKGHSHVYWYRQLPEEGLKFMVYLQKENIIDESGMPKERFSAEFPKEGPSILRIQQVVRGDSAAYFCASADRAANQPQHFGDGTRLSIL.

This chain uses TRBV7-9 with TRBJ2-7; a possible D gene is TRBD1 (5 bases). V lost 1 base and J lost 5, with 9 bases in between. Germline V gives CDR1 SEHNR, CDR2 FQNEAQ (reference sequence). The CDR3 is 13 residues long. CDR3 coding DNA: TGTGCCAGCAGCTTAGAAGGGGTTCACGAGCAGTACTTC. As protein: CASSLEGVHEQYF.

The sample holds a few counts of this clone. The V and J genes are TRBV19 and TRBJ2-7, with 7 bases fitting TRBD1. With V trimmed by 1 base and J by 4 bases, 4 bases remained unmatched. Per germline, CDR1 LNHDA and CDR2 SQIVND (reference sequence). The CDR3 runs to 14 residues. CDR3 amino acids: CASSIGGQRYEQYF. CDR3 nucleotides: TGTGCCAGTAGTATAGGGGGACAGCGGTACGAGCAGTACTTC.

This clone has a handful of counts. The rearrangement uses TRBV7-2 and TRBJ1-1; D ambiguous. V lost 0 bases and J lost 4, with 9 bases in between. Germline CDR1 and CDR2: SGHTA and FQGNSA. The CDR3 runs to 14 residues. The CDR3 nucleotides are TGTGCCAGCAGCTTAGCAGTGGGGAGCACTGAAGCTTTCTTT. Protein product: CASSLAVGSTEAFF.

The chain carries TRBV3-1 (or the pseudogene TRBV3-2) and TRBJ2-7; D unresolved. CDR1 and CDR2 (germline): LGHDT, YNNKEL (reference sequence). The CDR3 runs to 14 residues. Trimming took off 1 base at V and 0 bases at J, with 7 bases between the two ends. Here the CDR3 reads CASSQAVSSYEQYF. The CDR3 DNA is TGTGCCAGCAGCCAAGCTGTCAGCTCCTACGAGCAGTACTTC.

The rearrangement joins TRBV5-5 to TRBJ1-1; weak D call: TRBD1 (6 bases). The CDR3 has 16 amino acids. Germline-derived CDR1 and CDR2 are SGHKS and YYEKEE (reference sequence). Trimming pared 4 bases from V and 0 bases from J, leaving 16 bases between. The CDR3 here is CASSRRDNRMNTEAFF. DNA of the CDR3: TGTGCCAGCAGCCGCCGGGACAACCGGATGAACACTGAAGCTTTCTTT.

CDR3 residues: CASSGYSGGRQETQYF. The DNA for the CDR3 is TGTGCCAGCAGCGGTTATAGCGGGGGCAGACAAGAGACCCAGTACTTC. The V gene is TRBV7-9, the J gene TRBJ2-5; TRBD2 agrees at 9 bases. The CDR3 has 16 residues. Germline trimming cut 5 bases from V and 2 bases from J; bases unmatched to any gene: 9. CDR1 and CDR2 (germline): SEHNR, FQNEAQ (reference sequence).

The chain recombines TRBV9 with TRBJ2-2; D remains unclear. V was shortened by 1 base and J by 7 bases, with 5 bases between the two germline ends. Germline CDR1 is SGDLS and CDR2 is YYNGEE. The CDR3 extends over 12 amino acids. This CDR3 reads CASSVTVGELFF. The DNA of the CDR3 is TGTGCCAGCAGCGTAACGGTCGGGGAGCTGTTTTTT.

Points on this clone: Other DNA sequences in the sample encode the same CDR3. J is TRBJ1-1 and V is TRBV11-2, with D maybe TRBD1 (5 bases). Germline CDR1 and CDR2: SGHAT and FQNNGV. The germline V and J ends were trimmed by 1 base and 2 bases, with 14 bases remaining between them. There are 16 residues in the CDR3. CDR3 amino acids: CASSLGQGNFNTEAFF. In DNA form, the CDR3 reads TGTGCCAGCAGCTTAGGGCAGGGAAATTTCAACACTGAAGCTTTCTTT.